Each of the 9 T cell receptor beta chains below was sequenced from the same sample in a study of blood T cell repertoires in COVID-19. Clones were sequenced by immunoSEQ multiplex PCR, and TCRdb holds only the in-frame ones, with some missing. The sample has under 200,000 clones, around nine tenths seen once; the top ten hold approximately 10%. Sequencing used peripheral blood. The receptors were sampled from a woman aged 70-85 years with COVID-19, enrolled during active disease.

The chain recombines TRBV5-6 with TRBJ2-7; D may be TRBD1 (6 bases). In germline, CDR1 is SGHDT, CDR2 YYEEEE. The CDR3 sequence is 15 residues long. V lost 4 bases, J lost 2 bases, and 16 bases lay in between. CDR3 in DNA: TGTGCCAGCAGCGGCTACAGGGAAATAACCTACGAGCAGTACTTC. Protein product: CASSGYREITYEQYF.

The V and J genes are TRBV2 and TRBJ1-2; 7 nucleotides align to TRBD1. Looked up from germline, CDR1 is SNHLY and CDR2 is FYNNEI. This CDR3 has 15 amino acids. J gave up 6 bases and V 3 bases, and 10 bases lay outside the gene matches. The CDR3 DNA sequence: TGTGCCAGCAGTGAGGCGGCCAGGGGGTTGGATGGCTACACCTTC. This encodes CASSEAARGLDGYTF.

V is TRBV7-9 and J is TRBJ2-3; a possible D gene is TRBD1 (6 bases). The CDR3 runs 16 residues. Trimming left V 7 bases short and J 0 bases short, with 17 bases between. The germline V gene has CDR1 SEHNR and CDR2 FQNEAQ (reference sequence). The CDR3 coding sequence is TGTGCCAGCAACCCCCTCGGACAGCAGAGCACAGATACGCAGTATTTT. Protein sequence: CASNPLGQQSTDTQYF.

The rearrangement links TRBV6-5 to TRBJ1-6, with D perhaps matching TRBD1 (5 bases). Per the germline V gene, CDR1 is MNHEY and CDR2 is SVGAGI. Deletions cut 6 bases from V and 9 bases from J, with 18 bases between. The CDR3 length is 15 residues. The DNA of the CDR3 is TGTGCCAGCAGCCTCAGGGAAACAACTGGTTCACCCCTCCACTTT. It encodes CASSLRETTGSPLHF.

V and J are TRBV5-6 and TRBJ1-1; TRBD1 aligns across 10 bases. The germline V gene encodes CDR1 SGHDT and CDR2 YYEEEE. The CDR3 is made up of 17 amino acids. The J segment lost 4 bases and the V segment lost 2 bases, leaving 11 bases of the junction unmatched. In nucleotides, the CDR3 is TGTGCCAGCAGCTTTGGGACAGGGGCCCCAACGGGCACTGAAGCTTTCTTT. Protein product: CASSFGTGAPTGTEAFF.

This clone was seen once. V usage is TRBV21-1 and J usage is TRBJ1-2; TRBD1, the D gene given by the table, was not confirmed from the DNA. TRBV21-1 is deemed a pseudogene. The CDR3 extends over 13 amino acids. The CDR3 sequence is CASSTRDRYGYTF. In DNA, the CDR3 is TGTGCCAGCAGCACGAGGGACAGGTATGGCTACACCTTC.

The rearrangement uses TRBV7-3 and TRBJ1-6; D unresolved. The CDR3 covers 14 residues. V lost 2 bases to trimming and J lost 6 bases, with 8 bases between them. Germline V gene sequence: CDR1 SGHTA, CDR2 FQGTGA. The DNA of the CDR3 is TGTGCCAGCAGCTTACTTCTGCGTAATTCACCCCTCCACTTT. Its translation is CASSLLLRNSPLHF.

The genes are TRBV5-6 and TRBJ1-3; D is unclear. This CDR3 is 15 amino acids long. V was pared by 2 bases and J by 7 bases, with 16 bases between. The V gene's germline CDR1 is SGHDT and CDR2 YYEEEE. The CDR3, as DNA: TGTGCCAGCAGCTTACCCCATGCAGGTCGCAACACCATATATTTT. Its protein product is CASSLPHAGRNTIYF.

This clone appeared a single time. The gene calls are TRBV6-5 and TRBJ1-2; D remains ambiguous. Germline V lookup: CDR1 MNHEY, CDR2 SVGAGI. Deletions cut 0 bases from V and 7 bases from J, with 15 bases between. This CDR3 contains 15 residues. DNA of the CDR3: TGTGCCAGCAGTTACTCCCGGGTAGCTTTGGGTGGCTACACCTTC. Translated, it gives CASSYSRVALGGYTF.